The T cell receptor (beta chain) described here comes from a study of T cells after yellow fever vaccination. Turning to this clonotype: Because the CDR3's place on the DNA is in doubt, the DNA is left out and the CDR3 is given as listed by TCRdb.

One entry per CDR3 protein results from TCRdb running MiXCR on the 5' RACE reads. The sample consists of approximately 300,000 distinct CDR3 sequences, 13% of them appearing once. The CDR3 spans 24 amino acids, including both terminal residues. CDR1 MGHDK and CDR2 SYGVNS come from the germline V gene. The TCR was taken from a man younger than 40 who received the YFV17D yellow fever vaccine. Material: CD4+ T cells sorted from PBMCs, obtained 45 days after the yellow fever booster vaccination. The chain employs TRBV25-1 and TRBJ2-7; the listed D gene, TRBD1, was not tested against the DNA. The CDR3 loop is CASRDTSASPTSSTSGRARACVPF.